This TCR beta chain was profiled in a study of Graves' ophthalmopathy and Graves' hyperthyroidism. Whole-study context: Untreated patients at initial diagnosis provided peripheral blood. Regarding the study as a whole: Cross-validated, the 13-signature model showed 87.88%/81.08% sensitivity/specificity, and 80%/75% in the test set.

Disease in donors with ophthalmopathy had moderate-to-severe activity, CAS ≥3, NOSPECS ≥4 and under 3 months' duration. Orbital computed tomography, thyroid ultrasound, TRAb, serum thyroxine and clinical symptoms formed the basis of diagnosis. The J segment lost 11 bases and the V segment lost 4 bases, leaving 16 bases of the junction unmatched. This CDR3 comprises 18 residues. Amplification targeted the TCR beta CDR3 regions, with RNA transcripts as the source material. HTBI-primed first-round RT-PCR preceded second-round multiplex PCR. TCRdb itself ran the multiplex PCR reads through MiXCR, one entry per CDR3 protein. Altogether 150,000 to 200,000 distinct CDR3 sequences are present, roughly 36% being singletons, with the ten largest covering approximately 9%. There are many counts of this clonotype. Its antigen is not identified.

The sequenced material came from peripheral blood. The sequence came from a man under 40 with Graves' ophthalmopathy. This sequence joins TRBV12-3 or TRBV12-4 and TRBJ2-4; 14 bases map to TRBD2. The CDR3 here is CASSSGRLAGGPTKVQYF. In nucleotides, the CDR3 is TGTGCCAGCAGTTCCGGTAGACTAGCGGGAGGGCCGACAAAGGTTCAGTACTTC.